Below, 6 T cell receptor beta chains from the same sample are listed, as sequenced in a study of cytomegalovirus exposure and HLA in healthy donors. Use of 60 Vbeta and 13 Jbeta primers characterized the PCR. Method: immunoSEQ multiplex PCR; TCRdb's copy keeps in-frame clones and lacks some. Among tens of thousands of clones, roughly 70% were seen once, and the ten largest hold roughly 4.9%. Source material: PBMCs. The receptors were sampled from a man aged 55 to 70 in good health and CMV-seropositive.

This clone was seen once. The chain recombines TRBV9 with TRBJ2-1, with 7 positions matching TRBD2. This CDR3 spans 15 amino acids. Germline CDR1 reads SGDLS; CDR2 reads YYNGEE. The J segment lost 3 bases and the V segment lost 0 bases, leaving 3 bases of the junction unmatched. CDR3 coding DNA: TGTGCCAGCAGCGTAGAGGGACTACTCTACAATGAGCAGTTCTTC. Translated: CASSVEGLLYNEQFF. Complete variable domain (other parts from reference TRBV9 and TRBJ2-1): DSGVTQTPKHLITATGQRVTLRCSPRSGDLSVYWYQQSLDQGLQFLIQYYNGEERAKGNILERFSAQQFPDLHSELNLSSLELGDSALYFCASSVEGLLYNEQFFGPGTRLTVL.

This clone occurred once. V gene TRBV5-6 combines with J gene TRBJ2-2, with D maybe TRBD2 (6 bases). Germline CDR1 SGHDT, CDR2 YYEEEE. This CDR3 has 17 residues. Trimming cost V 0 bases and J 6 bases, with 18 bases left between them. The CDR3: CASSLAEGASYAGELFF. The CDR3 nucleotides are TGTGCCAGCAGCTTGGCGGAGGGAGCCTCTTACGCCGGGGAGCTGTTTTTT.

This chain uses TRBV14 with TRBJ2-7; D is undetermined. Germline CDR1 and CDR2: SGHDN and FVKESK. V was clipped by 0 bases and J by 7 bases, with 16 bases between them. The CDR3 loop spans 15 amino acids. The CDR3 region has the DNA TGTGCCAGCAGCCAAGAAGCGTCCCGCAACCGGGAGCAGTACTTC. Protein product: CASSQEASRNREQYF. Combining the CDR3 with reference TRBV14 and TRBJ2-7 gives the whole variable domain EAGVTQFPSHSVIEKGQTVTLRCDPISGHDNLYWYRRVMGKEIKFLLHFVKESKQDESGMPNNRFLAERTGGTYSTLKVQPAELEDSGVYFCASSQEASRNREQYFGPGTRLTVT.

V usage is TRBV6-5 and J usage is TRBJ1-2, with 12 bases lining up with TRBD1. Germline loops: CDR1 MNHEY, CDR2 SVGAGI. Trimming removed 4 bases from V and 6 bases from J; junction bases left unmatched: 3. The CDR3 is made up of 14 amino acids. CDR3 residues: CASSLGQGADGYTF. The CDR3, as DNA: TGTGCCAGCAGTTTGGGACAGGGGGCGGATGGCTACACCTTC.

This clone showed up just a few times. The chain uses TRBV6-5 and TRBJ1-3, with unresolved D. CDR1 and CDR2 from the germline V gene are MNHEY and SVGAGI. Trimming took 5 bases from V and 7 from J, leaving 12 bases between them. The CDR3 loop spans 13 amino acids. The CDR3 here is CASSPRYSNTIYF. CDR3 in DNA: TGTGCCAGCAGTCCGCGATATAGCAACACCATATATTTT.

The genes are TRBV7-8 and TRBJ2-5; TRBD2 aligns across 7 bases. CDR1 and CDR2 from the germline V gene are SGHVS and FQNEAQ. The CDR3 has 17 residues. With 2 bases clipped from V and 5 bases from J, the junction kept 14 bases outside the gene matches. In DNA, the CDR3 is TGTGCCAGCAGCTTATGGAGGACTAGGACGGTTCCGGAGACCCAGTACTTC. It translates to CASSLWRTRTVPETQYF.